Below are 13 T cell receptor beta chains sequenced from a single sample in a study of T cell clonality in common variable immunodeficiency. Sequencing used immunoSEQ multiplex PCR; TCRdb keeps in-frame clones, though not all of them. This table holds about 52,000 clones with no singletons; the top ten claim 5.4%. The sample consisted of peripheral blood mononuclear cells. These receptors all come from a person aged 18 to 75 in good health.

This clone occurred many times. Here the CDR3 reads CASSLLGDRGSPLHF. The sequenced CDR3 bases are TGTGCCAGCAGCTTATTGGGGGACAGAGGCTCACCC. The V gene is TRBV7-2, the J gene TRBJ1-6; 7 bases align to TRBD1. The CDR3 goes on 3 residues after the read ends, and that part is filled in from the germline J gene. The CDR3 totals 15 residues. From germline, CDR1 is SGHTA and CDR2 FQGNSA. The V and J ends lost 2 bases and 10 bases, in that order; junction bases with no gene match: 8.

This clone was counted at least ten times. The part of the CDR3 DNA that was read is TGTGCCAGCAGCTCCTCCGGTGGGCCCTACGAG. Protein: CASSSSGGPYE. The entire CDR3 protein is CASSSSGGPYEQYF. V usage is TRBV11-2 and J usage is TRBJ2-7; no clear D. The read comes to an end 3 residues before the CDR3 does, leaving the germline J gene to fill in the end. Trimming took 4 bases from V and 2 from J, leaving 12 bases between them. There are 14 residues in the CDR3. Germline CDR1 SGHAT, CDR2 FQNNGV.

This clone has at least ten counts. The CDR3 end lies 3 residues beyond the end of the read and is filled in from the germline J gene. J is TRBJ2-1 and V is TRBV19; weak D call: TRBD2 (7 bases). Germline values: CDR1 LNHDA, CDR2 SQIVND (reference sequence). The length of the CDR3 is 19 residues. Trimming took off 1 base at V and 8 bases at J, with 27 bases between the two ends. The CDR3 sequence is CASSIVGGGIAGPRDEQFF. The CDR3 DNA, read in part, is TGTGCCAGTAGTATAGTAGGGGGAGGTATAGCGGGCCCCAGGGATGAG.

In its sample, this clone was seen a few times. The sequence runs out 3 residues before the end of the CDR3; the remainder is reconstructed from the germline J gene. The chain uses TRBV7-2 and TRBJ1-2, with 11 bases that match TRBD1. The CDR3 runs 15 residues. Per germline, CDR1 SGHTA and CDR2 FQGNSA. Trimming took 3 bases from V and 5 from J; bases not matched to a gene: 5. CDR3 region: CASSLDRGPTYGYTF. CDR3 DNA (partial): TGTGCCAGCAGCTTGGACAGGGGGCCCACTTATGGC.

This clone was seen many times. The CDR3 end falls 3 residues outside the read, so it is completed with the germline J gene. The gene calls are TRBV5-1 and TRBJ1-2; 8 bases are shared with TRBD1. This CDR3 has 14 residues. Germline loops: CDR1 SGHRS, CDR2 YFSETQ. The sequenced CDR3 bases are TGCGCCAGCAGCTACAACGACAGGGGTTTCGGC. It specifies CASSYNDRGFG. The complete CDR3 reads CASSYNDRGFGYTF.

This clone has a handful of counts. The CDR3 goes on 3 residues after the read ends, and that part is filled in from the germline J gene. The rearrangement uses TRBV23-1 and TRBJ2-5, with 8 bases identical to TRBD2. TRBV23-1 has ORF status, its function being uncertain. The V segment lost 2 bases and the J segment 4 bases; nucleotides outside the gene matches: 12. The CDR3 runs to 17 residues. The sequenced CDR3 bases are TGCGCCAGCAGTCAACCCTACCGACGGGGGGGTCCAGAGACC. It specifies CASSQPYRRGGPET. The entire CDR3 protein is CASSQPYRRGGPETQYF.

The table lists this clone with many counts. The read ends 3 residues early relative to the CDR3; the germline J gene fills the gap. The J gene is TRBJ1-1, the V gene TRBV2; no clear D. Trimming took 6 bases from V and 6 from J, leaving 8 bases between them. The germline V gene has CDR1 SNHLY and CDR2 FYNNEI. The CDR3 totals 11 residues. CDR3: CASSNSPEAFF. The part of the CDR3 DNA that was read is TGTGCCAGCAGCAACAGCCCTGAA.

This clone has ten or more counts. The observed sequence ends 3 residues before the CDR3 terminus, with the missing tail filled in from the germline J gene. V usage is TRBV20-1 and J usage is TRBJ1-4; D is perhaps TRBD1 (6 bases). V lost 6 bases and J 7 bases, leaving 15 bases between the germline ends. Germline CDR1 reads DFQATT; CDR2 reads SNEGSKA (reference sequence). This CDR3 spans 13 amino acids. The DNA read from the CDR3 is TGCAGTGCCCAGGACAGCGGGGGTGAAAAA. This translates into CSAQDSGGEK. The CDR3 in its entirety is CSAQDSGGEKLFF.

The table lists this clone with a few counts. The read ends 3 residues shy of where the CDR3 ends; the end is completed using the germline J gene. The chain is built from TRBV20-1 and TRBJ2-7; 10 positions agree with TRBD1. The germline V gene encodes CDR1 DFQATT and CDR2 SNEGSKA (reference sequence). CDR3 length equals 16 residues. V dropped 0 bases and J dropped 1; count of bases not matched to a gene: 6. The CDR3 sequence: CSARESTGGPSYEQYF. The part of the CDR3 DNA that was read is TGCAGTGCTAGAGAATCGACAGGGGGCCCTTCCTACGAG.

The table lists this clone with a few counts. The read gets to within 3 residues of the CDR3 end, and the germline J gene fills in the rest. The chain recombines TRBV20-1 with TRBJ2-7, with 10 bases lining up with TRBD2. The CDR3 runs 15 residues. Losses at the gene ends were 5 bases for V and 0 bases for J; bases not matched to a gene: 7. Germline lookup yields CDR1 DFQATT and CDR2 SNEGSKA (reference sequence). Partial CDR3 DNA: TGCAGTGCTTCTAAAGCGGGAGGGAGCTCCTACGAG. It encodes CSASKAGGSSYE. The whole CDR3 sequence is CSASKAGGSSYEQYF.

Of note for this clone: The read halts 3 residues ahead of the CDR3 end, with the missing end drawn from the germline J gene. V gene TRBV5-8 combines with J gene TRBJ2-5; 9 positions agree with TRBD1. Germline assignment: CDR1 SGHTS and CDR2 YDEGEE. The CDR3 runs 15 residues. V lost 4 bases and J lost 5; bases outside the gene matches: 9. CDR3 residues: CASSPGTGFRETQYF. CDR3 DNA (partial): TGTGCCAGCAGCCCCGGGACAGGGTTTCGCGAGACC.

This clone was observed many times. With the read ending 3 residues before the CDR3 end, the germline J gene is used to fill in that end. This chain joins TRBV30 and TRBJ2-2; D perhaps matches TRBD1 (5 bases). Germline values: CDR1 GTSNPN, CDR2 SVGIG (reference sequence). V was clipped by 0 bases and J by 4 bases, with 12 bases between them. CDR3 length: 15 amino acids. The CDR3 region is CAWSVQGRSTGELFF. The sequenced part of the CDR3 DNA is TGTGCCTGGAGTGTCCAGGGAAGGAGCACCGGGGAG.

There are many counts of this clone. The read falls 3 residues short of the CDR3 end, and the missing part is taken from the germline J gene. The rearrangement joins TRBV5-1 to TRBJ1-5, with D perhaps TRBD1 (6 bases). The V end was cut by 2 bases, the J end by 4 bases, with 7 bases between. The germline CDR1 and CDR2 sequences are SGHRS and YFSETQ. CDR3 length: 13 residues. Incomplete CDR3 DNA: TGCGCCAGCAGCTTAGGGACAAATCAGCCC. Protein product: CASSLGTNQP. The CDR3 reads in full as CASSLGTNQPQHF.